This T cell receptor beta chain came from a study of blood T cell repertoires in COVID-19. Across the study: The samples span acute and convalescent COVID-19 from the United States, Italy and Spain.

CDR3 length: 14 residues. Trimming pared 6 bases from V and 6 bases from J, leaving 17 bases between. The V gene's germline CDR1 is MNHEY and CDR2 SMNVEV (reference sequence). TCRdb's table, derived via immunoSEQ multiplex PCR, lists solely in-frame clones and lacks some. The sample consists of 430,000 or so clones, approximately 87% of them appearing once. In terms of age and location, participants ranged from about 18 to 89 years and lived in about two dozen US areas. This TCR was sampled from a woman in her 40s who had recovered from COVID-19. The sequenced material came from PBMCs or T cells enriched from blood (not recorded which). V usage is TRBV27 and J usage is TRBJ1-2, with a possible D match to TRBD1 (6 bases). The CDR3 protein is CASSTGTGFNGYTF. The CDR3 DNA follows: TGTGCCAGCAGCACGGGAACAGGGTTTAATGGCTACACCTTC.